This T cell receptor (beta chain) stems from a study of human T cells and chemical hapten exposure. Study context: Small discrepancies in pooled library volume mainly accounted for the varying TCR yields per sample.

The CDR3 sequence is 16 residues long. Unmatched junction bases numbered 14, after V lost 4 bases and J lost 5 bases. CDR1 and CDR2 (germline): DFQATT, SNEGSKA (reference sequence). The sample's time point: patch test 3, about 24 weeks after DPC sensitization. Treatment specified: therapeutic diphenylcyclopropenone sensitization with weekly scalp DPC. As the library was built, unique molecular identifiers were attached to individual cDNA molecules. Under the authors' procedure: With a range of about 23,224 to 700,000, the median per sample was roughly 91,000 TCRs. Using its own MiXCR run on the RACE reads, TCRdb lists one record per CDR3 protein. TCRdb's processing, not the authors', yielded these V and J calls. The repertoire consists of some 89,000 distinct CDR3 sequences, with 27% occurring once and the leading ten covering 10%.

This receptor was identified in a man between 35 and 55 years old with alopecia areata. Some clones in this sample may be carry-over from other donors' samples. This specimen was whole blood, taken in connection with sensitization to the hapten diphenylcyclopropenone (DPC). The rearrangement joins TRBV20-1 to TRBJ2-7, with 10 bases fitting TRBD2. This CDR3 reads CSATISSGSRDHEQYF. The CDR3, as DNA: TGCAGTGCTACCATATCTAGCGGGAGCCGGGATCACGAGCAGTACTTC.